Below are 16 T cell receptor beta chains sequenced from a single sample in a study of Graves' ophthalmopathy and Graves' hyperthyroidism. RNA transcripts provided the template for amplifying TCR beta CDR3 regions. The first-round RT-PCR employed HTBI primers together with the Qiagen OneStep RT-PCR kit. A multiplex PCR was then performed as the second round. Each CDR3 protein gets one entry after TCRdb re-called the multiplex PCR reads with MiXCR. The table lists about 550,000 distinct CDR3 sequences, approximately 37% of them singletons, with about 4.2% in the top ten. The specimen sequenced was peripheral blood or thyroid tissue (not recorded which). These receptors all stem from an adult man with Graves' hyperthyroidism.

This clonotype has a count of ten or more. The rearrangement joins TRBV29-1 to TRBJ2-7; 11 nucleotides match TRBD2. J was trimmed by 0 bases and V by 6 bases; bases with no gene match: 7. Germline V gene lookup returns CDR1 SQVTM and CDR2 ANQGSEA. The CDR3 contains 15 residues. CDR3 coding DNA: TGCAGCGTCCTACTAGCGGGGGTTAACTCCTACGAGCAGTACTTC. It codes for CSVLLAGVNSYEQYF.

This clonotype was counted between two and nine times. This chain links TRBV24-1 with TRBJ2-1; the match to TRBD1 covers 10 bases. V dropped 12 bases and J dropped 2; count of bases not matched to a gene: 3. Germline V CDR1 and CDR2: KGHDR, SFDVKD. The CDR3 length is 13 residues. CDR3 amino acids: CAVGQGAYNEQFF. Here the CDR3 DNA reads TGTGCCGTCGGACAGGGGGCCTACAATGAGCAGTTCTTC.

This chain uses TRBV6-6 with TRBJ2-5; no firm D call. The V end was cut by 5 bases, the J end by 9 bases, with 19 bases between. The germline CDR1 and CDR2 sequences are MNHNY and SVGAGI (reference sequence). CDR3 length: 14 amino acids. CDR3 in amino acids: CASSDFRSNQPQYF. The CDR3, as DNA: TGTGCCAGCAGTGATTTCCGGAGCAATCAGCCCCAGTACTTC.

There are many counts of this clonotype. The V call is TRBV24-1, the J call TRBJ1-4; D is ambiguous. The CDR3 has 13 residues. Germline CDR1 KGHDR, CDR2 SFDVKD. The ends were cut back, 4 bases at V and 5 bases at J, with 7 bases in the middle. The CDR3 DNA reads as TGTGCCACCAGTGAGGCAGTCAATGAAAAACTGTTTTTT. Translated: CATSEAVNEKLFF.

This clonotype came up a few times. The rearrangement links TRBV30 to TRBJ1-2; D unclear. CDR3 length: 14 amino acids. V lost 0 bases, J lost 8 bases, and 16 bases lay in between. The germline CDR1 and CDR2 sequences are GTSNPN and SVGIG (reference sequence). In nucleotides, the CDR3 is TGTGCCTGGAGTGTAGATAGGGTTTGGGGAGGCTACACCTTC. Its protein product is CAWSVDRVWGGYTF. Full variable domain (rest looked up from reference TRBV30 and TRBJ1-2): SQTIHQWPATLVQPVGSPLSLECTVEGTSNPNLYWYRQAAGRGLQLLFYSVGIGQISSEVPQNLSASRPQDRQFILSSKKLLLSDSGFYLCAWSVDRVWGGYTFGSGTRLTVV.

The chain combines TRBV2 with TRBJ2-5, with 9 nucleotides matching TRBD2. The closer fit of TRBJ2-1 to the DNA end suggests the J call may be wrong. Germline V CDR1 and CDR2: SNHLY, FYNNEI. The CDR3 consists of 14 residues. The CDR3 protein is CASRLSGGHNEQFF. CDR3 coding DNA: TGTGCCAGCAGACTTAGCGGGGGACACAATGAGCAGTTCTTC.

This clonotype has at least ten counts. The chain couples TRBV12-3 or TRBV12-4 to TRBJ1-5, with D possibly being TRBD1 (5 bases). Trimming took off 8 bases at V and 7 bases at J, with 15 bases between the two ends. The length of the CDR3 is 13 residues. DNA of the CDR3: TGTGCCAGCGGCCAAGAGGGGCACCAGCCCCAGCATTTT. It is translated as CASGQEGHQPQHF.

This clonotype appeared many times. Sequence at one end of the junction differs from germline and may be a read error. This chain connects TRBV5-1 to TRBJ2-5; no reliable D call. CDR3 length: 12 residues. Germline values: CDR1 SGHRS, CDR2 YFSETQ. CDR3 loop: CASSLDRETQYF. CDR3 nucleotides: TGTGCCAGCAGCTTAGATCGAGAGACCCAGTACTTC.

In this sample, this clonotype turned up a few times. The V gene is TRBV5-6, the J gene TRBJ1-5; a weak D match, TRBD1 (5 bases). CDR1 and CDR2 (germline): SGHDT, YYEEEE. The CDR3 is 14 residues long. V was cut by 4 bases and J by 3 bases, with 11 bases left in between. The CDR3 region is CASSGGHPNQPQHF. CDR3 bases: TGTGCCAGCAGCGGAGGACACCCCAATCAGCCCCAGCATTTT.

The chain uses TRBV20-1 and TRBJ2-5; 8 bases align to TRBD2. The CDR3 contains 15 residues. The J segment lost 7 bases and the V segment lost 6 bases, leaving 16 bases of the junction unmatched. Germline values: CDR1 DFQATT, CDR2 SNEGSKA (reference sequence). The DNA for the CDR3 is TGCAGTGCCCTTCCACCGACTAGCGAGGAGGGGACCCAGTACTTC. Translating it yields CSALPPTSEEGTQYF.

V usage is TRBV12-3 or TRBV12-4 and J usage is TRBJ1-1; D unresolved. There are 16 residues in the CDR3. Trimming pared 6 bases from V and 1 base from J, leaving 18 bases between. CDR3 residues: CASSHLRNARNTEAFF. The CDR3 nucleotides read TGTGCCAGCAGCCACCTCCGGAACGCCAGGAACACTGAAGCTTTCTTT.

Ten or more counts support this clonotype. This CDR3 is CASKGQGVIAGANVLTF. The DNA of the CDR3 is TGTGCCAGCAAGGGACAGGGGGTCATAGCTGGGGCCAACGTCCTGACTTTC. The rearrangement uses TRBV2 and TRBJ2-6, with TRBD1 matching over 11 bases. From germline, CDR1 is SNHLY and CDR2 FYNNEI. The CDR3 has 17 amino acids. V shed 7 bases, J shed 2 bases, and the junction held 7 bases outside the gene matches.

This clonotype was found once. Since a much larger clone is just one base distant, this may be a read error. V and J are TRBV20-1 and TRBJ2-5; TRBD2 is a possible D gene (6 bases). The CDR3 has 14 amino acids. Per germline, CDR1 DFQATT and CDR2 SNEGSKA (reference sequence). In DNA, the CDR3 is TGCAGTGCCAGCCGGGGGAGTTCTCAAGGGACCCAGTACTTC. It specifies CSASRGSSQGTQYF.

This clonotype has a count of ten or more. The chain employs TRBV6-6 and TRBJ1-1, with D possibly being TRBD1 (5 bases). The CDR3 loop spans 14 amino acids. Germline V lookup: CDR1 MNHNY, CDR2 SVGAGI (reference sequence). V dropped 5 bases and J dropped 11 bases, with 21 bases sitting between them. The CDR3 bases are TGTGCCAGCAGTAATGCCGGGACGGGCCTTAGTGCTTTCTTT. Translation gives CASSNAGTGLSAFF.

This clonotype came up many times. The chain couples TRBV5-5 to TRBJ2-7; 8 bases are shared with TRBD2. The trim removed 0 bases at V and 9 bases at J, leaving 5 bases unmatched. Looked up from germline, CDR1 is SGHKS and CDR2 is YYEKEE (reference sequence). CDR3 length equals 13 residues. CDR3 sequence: CASSLGASGRQYF. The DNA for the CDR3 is TGTGCCAGCAGCTTGGGGGCTAGCGGGCGGCAGTACTTC.

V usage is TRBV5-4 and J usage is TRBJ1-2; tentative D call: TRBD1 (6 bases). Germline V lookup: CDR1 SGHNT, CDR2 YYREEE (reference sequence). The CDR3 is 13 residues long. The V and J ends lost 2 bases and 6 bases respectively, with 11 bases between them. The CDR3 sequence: CASSLGGWDGYTF. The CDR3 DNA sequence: TGTGCCAGCAGCTTAGGGGGTTGGGATGGCTACACCTTC.